This entry lists 15 T cell receptor beta chains sequenced from one sample in a study of control samples from healthy donors and cancer patients. Only in-frame clones appear in the TCRdb table, and some are missing; sequencing was by immunoSEQ multiplex PCR. Among tens of thousands of clones listed, roughly nine tenths were seen once. The sample was blood. All receptors come from a woman in her sixties or seventies in good health.

The chain carries TRBV3-1 (or the pseudogene TRBV3-2) and TRBJ1-5; D is ambiguous. The CDR3 covers 15 residues. V dropped 1 base and J dropped 2 bases, with 9 bases sitting between them. CDR1 and CDR2 (germline): LGHDT, YNNKEL (reference sequence). CDR3 residues: CASSQGQAGNQPQHF. In DNA, the CDR3 is TGTGCCAGCAGCCAAGGGCAGGCGGGCAATCAGCCCCAGCATTTT.

This clone appeared a single time. DNA of the CDR3: TGTGCCAGCAGTAAGAGCCGGGACGGTCCGTATGGCTACACCTTC. Encoded protein: CASSKSRDGPYGYTF. The rearrangement joins TRBV2 to TRBJ1-2, with TRBD1 as a possible D gene (5 bases). Deletions cut 5 bases from V and 5 bases from J, with 18 bases between. This CDR3 contains 15 residues. The germline CDR1 and CDR2 sequences are SNHLY and FYNNEI.

This chain joins TRBV5-1 and TRBJ2-2; D unclear. CDR1 and CDR2 from the germline V gene are SGHRS and YFSETQ. There are 15 residues in the CDR3. V was shortened by 1 base and J by 0 bases, with 7 bases between the two germline ends. The CDR3: CASSLRNANTGELFF. CDR3 DNA: TGCGCCAGCAGCTTGAGAAACGCGAACACCGGGGAGCTGTTTTTT.

The chain is built from TRBV5-1 and TRBJ1-1; perhaps TRBD1 as D (6 bases). The CDR3 runs 14 residues. CDR1 and CDR2 from the germline V gene are SGHRS and YFSETQ. V was shortened by 0 bases and J by 4 bases, with 10 bases between the two germline ends. CDR3 nucleotide sequence: TGCGCCAGCAGCTTGGACCTAGGGGGCACTGAAGCTTTCTTT. As protein: CASSLDLGGTEAFF.

The chain is built from TRBV9 and TRBJ1-3; weak D call: TRBD1 (5 bases). Per germline, CDR1 SGDLS and CDR2 YYNGEE. The CDR3 covers 15 residues. V shed 4 bases and J shed 0 bases, with 11 bases lying between them. CDR3 in amino acids: CASSLTDTSGNTIYF. DNA for the CDR3: TGTGCCAGCAGCCTCACGGACACCTCTGGAAACACCATATATTTT.

To note about this clone: Additional DNA sequences in this sample encode the identical CDR3. The chain recombines TRBV30 with TRBJ1-1, with D unclear. The germline V and J ends were trimmed by 2 bases and 2 bases, with 6 bases remaining between them. The CDR3 totals 12 residues. Germline CDR1 is GTSNPN and CDR2 is SVGIG (reference sequence). The CDR3 is CAWSPLNTEAFF. In nucleotides, the CDR3 is TGTGCCTGGAGTCCACTAAACACTGAAGCTTTCTTT.

V and J are TRBV5-4 and TRBJ2-5; 9 bases are shared with TRBD2. CDR3 length: 16 amino acids. V lost 1 base to trimming and J lost 3 bases; unmatched junction nucleotides: 7. Germline V gene lookup returns CDR1 SGHNT and CDR2 YYREEE (reference sequence). The CDR3 is CASSLLGGRDKETQYF. The CDR3 coding sequence is TGTGCCAGCAGCTTGCTGGGCGGGAGGGACAAAGAGACCCAGTACTTC.

This chain connects TRBV29-1 to TRBJ2-3; D gene ambiguous. The germline gives CDR1 SQVTM, CDR2 ANQGSEA. The CDR3 has 11 residues. V lost 6 bases and J 7 bases, leaving 11 bases between the germline ends. The CDR3 DNA follows: TGCAGCGTATCGGAACAGTATACGCAGTATTTT. Protein product: CSVSEQYTQYF.

J is TRBJ1-1 and V is TRBV7-8; D remains ambiguous. The V end was cut by 0 bases, the J end by 6 bases, with 11 bases between. The germline V gene encodes CDR1 SGHVS and CDR2 FQNEAQ. CDR3 length: 14 amino acids. CDR3 sequence (DNA): TGTGCCAGCAGCTTAGCGCGCGTCACCTCTGAAGCTTTCTTT. This codes for CASSLARVTSEAFF. The full variable domain, its missing parts supplied by reference TRBV7-8 and TRBJ1-1, is GAGVSQSPRYKVAKRGQDVALRCDPISGHVSLFWYQQALGQGPEFLTYFQNEAQLDKSGLPSDRFFAERPEGSVSTLKIQRTQQEDSAVYLCASSLARVTSEAFFGQGTRLTVV.

The chain employs TRBV11-2 and TRBJ2-1, with D possibly called TRBD1 or TRBD2 (5 bases each). Trimming took off 7 bases at V and 2 bases at J, with 15 bases between the two ends. The CDR3 runs to 15 residues. Germline V gene data show CDR1 as SGHAT and CDR2 as FQNNGV. The CDR3 DNA sequence: TGTGCCAGCACCCTTGAGGGGAAACCCTACAATGAGCAGTTCTTC. Translated, it gives CASTLEGKPYNEQFF.

The V call is TRBV7-2, the J call TRBJ2-7, with 10 bases matching TRBD2. Germline CDR1 reads SGHTA; CDR2 reads FQGNSA. Unmatched junction bases numbered 8, after V lost 5 bases and J lost 4 bases. CDR3 size: 15 residues. This CDR3 is CASSNSGGKVYEQYF. The CDR3 nucleotides read TGTGCCAGCAGCAATAGCGGGGGGAAGGTTTACGAGCAGTACTTC.

The rearrangement joins TRBV19 to TRBJ1-2; D not certain. V was clipped by 7 bases and J by 5 bases, with 8 bases between them. Germline V lookup: CDR1 LNHDA, CDR2 SQIVND (reference sequence). This CDR3 contains 11 residues. Here the CDR3 DNA reads TGTGCCAGTAACGCGGATTATGGCTACACCTTC. Its translation is CASNADYGYTF.

The chain uses TRBV19 and TRBJ1-1; possibly TRBD1 for D (5 bases). This CDR3 contains 14 residues. V was trimmed by 6 bases and J by 6 bases, leaving 17 bases between them. Germline lookup yields CDR1 LNHDA and CDR2 SQIVND (reference sequence). CDR3 region: CASSAIGGGPEAFF. DNA for the CDR3: TGTGCCAGTAGCGCGATCGGGGGGGGACCTGAAGCTTTCTTT.

The gene calls are TRBV25-1 and TRBJ2-7; 7 bases agree with TRBD2. Germline V gives CDR1 MGHDK, CDR2 SYGVNS. The length of the CDR3 is 14 residues. With 2 bases clipped from V and 3 bases from J, the junction kept 4 bases outside the gene matches. The CDR3, as DNA: TGTGCCAGCAGTGAAGGGAGCGGGGTCTACGAGCAGTACTTC. Translation: CASSEGSGVYEQYF.

The chain has TRBV7-6 and TRBJ2-5, with D perhaps assigned TRBD1 or TRBD2 (5 bases each). CDR1 is SGHVS, CDR2 FNYEAQ, per germline. The CDR3 loop spans 14 amino acids. V dropped 0 bases and J dropped 5 bases, with 10 bases sitting between them. The CDR3 DNA is TGTGCCAGCAGCTTAGCGGGGGACGGGGAGACCCAGTACTTC. Protein: CASSLAGDGETQYF.